These 24 T cell receptor beta chains were sequenced from one sample in a study of T cell repertoires in cytomegalovirus infection. TCRdb itself ran the reads through MiXCR, one entry per CDR3 protein. The sample records about 530,000 distinct CDR3 sequences, 26% being singletons. The sample comprised PBMCs. The receptor source for this set is a human donor in good health (CMV status not recorded). Some clones in this sample may be carry-over from other donors' samples.

The chain recombines TRBV5-6 with TRBJ2-3; D uncertain. CDR1 and CDR2 (germline): SGHDT, YYEEEE. V dropped 2 bases and J dropped 6 bases, with 10 bases sitting between them. The CDR3 spans 13 residues. CDR3 bases: TGTGCCAGCAGCTTACGGAGATCCGATACGCAGTATTTT. Its translation is CASSLRRSDTQYF.

This clonotype was seen repeatedly, ten times or more. The rearrangement uses TRBV7-2 and TRBJ1-6, with no clear D. Per germline, CDR1 SGHTA and CDR2 FQGNSA. Trimming shortened V by 5 bases and J by 7 bases, and 9 bases separated the two germline ends. This CDR3 has 13 amino acids. CDR3 sequence reads: CASSQEGNSPLHF. CDR3 in DNA: TGTGCCAGCAGCCAGGAGGGAAATTCACCCCTCCACTTT.

This clonotype was observed a few times. This chain connects TRBV7-6 to TRBJ2-7; 7 bases are a match to TRBD2. Germline V gene lookup returns CDR1 SGHVS and CDR2 FNYEAQ. This CDR3 contains 15 residues. V was pared by 4 bases and J by 3 bases, with 9 bases of the junction left unmatched. CDR3 protein: CASSSRKAGDYEQYF. The CDR3 DNA sequence: TGTGCCAGCAGCTCCCGTAAGGCGGGAGACTACGAGCAGTACTTC. Full variable domain (rest looked up from reference TRBV7-6 and TRBJ2-7): GAGVSQSPRYKVTKRGQDVALRCDPISGHVSLYWYRQALGQGPEFLTYFNYEAQQDKSGLPNDRFSAERPEGSISTLTIQRTEQRDSAMYRCASSSRKAGDYEQYFGPGTRLTVT.

The chain links TRBV9 to TRBJ2-7, with 10 bases lining up with TRBD2. The germline V gene encodes CDR1 SGDLS and CDR2 YYNGEE. V gave up 0 bases and J gave up 4 bases; unmatched junction bases: 4. This CDR3 has 15 amino acids. CDR3 in DNA: TGTGCCAGCAGCGTAGCTAGCGGGAGCCAATACGAGCAGTACTTC. This codes for CASSVASGSQYEQYF.

This clonotype was counted at least ten times. The chain recombines TRBV7-9 with TRBJ2-1; 10 bases fit TRBD2. CDR1 is SEHNR and CDR2 is FQNEAQ in the germline V gene (reference sequence). The CDR3 loop spans 16 amino acids. The ends lost 5 bases at V and 6 bases at J; junction bases unmatched: 10. CDR3 sequence (DNA): TGTGCCAGCAGCCCGCGTTCAGCGGGAGGGCCCAATGAGCAGTTCTTC. Encoded protein: CASSPRSAGGPNEQFF.

This rearrangement joins TRBV6-5 to TRBJ1-2, with 9 bases fitting TRBD1. This CDR3 spans 13 amino acids. Germline-derived CDR1 and CDR2 are MNHEY and SVGAGI. J was trimmed by 6 bases and V by 2 bases; bases with no gene match: 1. The CDR3 region has the DNA TGTGCCAGCAGTTACGACAGGGGGGATGGCTACACCTTC. Its translation is CASSYDRGDGYTF.

J is TRBJ2-3 and V is TRBV7-2, with 10 bases identical to TRBD2. With 1 base clipped from V and 1 base from J, the junction kept 2 bases outside the gene matches. This CDR3 is built from 16 residues. Germline assignment: CDR1 SGHTA and CDR2 FQGNSA. CDR3 in DNA: TGTGCCAGCAGCTTAGGAGGGACTAGCGGCACAGATACGCAGTATTTT. This gives the protein CASSLGGTSGTDTQYF. Full variable domain (rest looked up from reference TRBV7-2 and TRBJ2-3): GAGVSQSPSNKVTEKGKDVELRCDPISGHTALYWYRQSLGQGLEFLIYFQGNSAPDKSGLPSDRFSAERTGGSVSTLTIQRTQQEDSAVYLCASSLGGTSGTDTQYFGPGTRLTVL.

The V gene is TRBV7-2, the J gene TRBJ2-5; maybe TRBD1 (5 bases). Germline CDR1 is SGHTA and CDR2 is FQGNSA. The V and J ends lost 5 bases and 1 base respectively, with 8 bases between them. This CDR3 has 13 amino acids. CDR3 sequence: CASSTQGQETQYF. The CDR3 bases are TGTGCCAGCAGCACTCAGGGCCAAGAGACCCAGTACTTC.

The chain has TRBV7-8 and TRBJ2-7; D gene uncertain. This CDR3 contains 13 residues. The V end lost 1 base, the J end lost 3 bases, and 7 bases lay between the germline ends. Germline CDR1 and CDR2: SGHVS and FQNEAQ. The CDR3, as DNA: TGTGCCAGCAGCTTAGTTGCGGACTACGAGCAGTACGTC. It is translated as CASSLVADYEQYV.

This clonotype was counted many times. J is TRBJ2-1 and V is TRBV6-2 or TRBV6-3; 15 nucleotides match TRBD2. Germline CDR1 is MNHEY and CDR2 is SVGEGT. Trimming cost V 4 bases and J 4 bases; bases outside gene matches: 11. There are 19 residues in the CDR3. Written as DNA, the CDR3 is TGTGCCAGCAGTTCTCAGCTCGGACTAGCGGGAGGGGCATACAATGAGCAGTTCTTC. Its translation: CASSSQLGLAGGAYNEQFF.

The sample holds a few counts of this clonotype. CDR3 amino acids: CASSLKPQMGYGYTF. The CDR3 DNA sequence: TGTGCCAGCAGTTTAAAACCTCAGATGGGCTATGGCTACACCTTC. The chain recombines TRBV28 with TRBJ1-2; D gene ambiguous. This CDR3 has 15 amino acids. Trimming took off 2 bases at V and 4 bases at J, with 14 bases between the two ends. Germline lookup yields CDR1 MDHEN and CDR2 SYDVKM.

Written as DNA, the CDR3 is TGTGCCAGCAGCTTAGTCGGGGGACACGGACCTGAAGCTTTCTTT. Translated, it gives CASSLVGGHGPEAFF. V is TRBV7-9 and J is TRBJ1-1; D is possibly TRBD1 (6 bases). Trimming pared 1 base from V and 6 bases from J, leaving 15 bases between. Germline-derived CDR1 and CDR2 are SEHNR and FQNEAQ (reference sequence). The CDR3 consists of 15 residues. The entire variable domain, with the rest obtained from reference TRBV7-9 and TRBJ1-1, is as follows: DTGVSQNPRHKITKRGQNVTFRCDPISEHNRLYWYRQTLGQGPEFLTYFQNEAQLEKSRLLSDRFSAERPKGSFSTLEIQRTEQGDSAMYLCASSLVGGHGPEAFFGQGTRLTVV.

This clonotype has only one observation. V and J are TRBV2 and TRBJ1-2, with a possible D match to TRBD1 (5 bases). Deletions cut 10 bases from V and 5 bases from J, with 20 bases between. Germline V gene sequence: CDR1 SNHLY, CDR2 FYNNEI. This CDR3 has 14 residues. The CDR3 DNA sequence: TGTGCCACGTACGCGGATCGGGGGTTTTATGGCTACACCTTC. Translated, it gives CATYADRGFYGYTF.

This clonotype has a single count. The V and J genes are TRBV5-4 and TRBJ2-1, with D perhaps matching TRBD2 (5 bases). The CDR3 has 16 amino acids. Trimming took off 3 bases at V and 0 bases at J, with 13 bases between the two ends. Germline-derived CDR1 and CDR2 are SGHNT and YYREEE (reference sequence). Here the CDR3 DNA reads TGTGCCAGCAGCTCCGGAGGATCGTACTCCTACAATGAGCAGTTCTTC. Its translation is CASSSGGSYSYNEQFF. Using reference TRBV5-4 and TRBJ2-1 for the parts outside the CDR3, the full variable domain is ETGVTQSPTHLIKTRGQQVTLRCSSQSGHNTVSWYQQALGQGPQFIFQYYREEENGRGNFPPRFSGLQFPNYSSELNVNALELDDSALYLCASSSGGSYSYNEQFFGPGTRLTVL.

Only a few counts were recorded for this clonotype. V gene TRBV12-3 or TRBV12-4 combines with J gene TRBJ2-1; D possibly uses TRBD1 or TRBD2 (6 bases each). V lost 6 bases, J lost 10 bases, and 13 bases lay in between. The CDR3 contains 12 residues. This chain's CDR3 is CASSSTGREQFF. The CDR3 DNA reads TGTGCCAGCAGCAGCACAGGGAGGGAGCAGTTCTTC.

This clonotype came up many times. The chain links TRBV7-2 to TRBJ2-1, with TRBD2 as a possible D gene (5 bases). This CDR3 has 12 residues. Trimming pared 4 bases from V and 10 bases from J, leaving 11 bases between. Per the germline V gene, CDR1 is SGHTA and CDR2 is FQGNSA. The CDR3 sequence: CASSSPRREQFF. The CDR3 coding sequence is TGTGCCAGCAGCTCCCCAAGGAGGGAGCAGTTCTTC.

The J gene is TRBJ2-1, the V gene TRBV29-1; 10 bases map to TRBD2. V shed 5 bases, J shed 0 bases, and the junction held 4 bases outside the gene matches. CDR3 size: 15 residues. Germline V gives CDR1 SQVTM, CDR2 ANQGSEA. Here the CDR3 reads CSVLAGGLSYNEQFF. The DNA of the CDR3 is TGCAGCGTTTTAGCGGGAGGCCTCTCCTACAATGAGCAGTTCTTC.

The rearrangement links TRBV4-1 to TRBJ1-5; TRBD1 aligns across 8 bases. This CDR3 spans 16 amino acids. V shed 4 bases, J shed 7 bases, and the junction held 12 bases outside the gene matches. Germline-derived CDR1 and CDR2 are MGHRA and YSYEKL. The DNA of the CDR3 is TGCGCCAGCAGCCTTGAAAGAGGACAGGGTCCACAGCCCCAGCATTTT. Amino acid sequence: CASSLERGQGPQPQHF.

V gene TRBV18 combines with J gene TRBJ1-5; tentative D call: TRBD1 (5 bases). V was trimmed by 2 bases and J by 4 bases, leaving 9 bases between them. Germline lookup yields CDR1 KGHSH and CDR2 LQKENI. The length of the CDR3 is 14 residues. CDR3 loop: CASSPGGENQPQHF. The CDR3 nucleotides are TGTGCCAGCTCACCAGGGGGGGAAAATCAGCCCCAGCATTTT. The complete variable domain, with remaining parts taken from reference TRBV18 and TRBJ1-5, reads NAGVMQNPRHLVRRRGQEARLRCSPMKGHSHVYWYRQLPEEGLKFMVYLQKENIIDESGMPKERFSAEFPKEGPSILRIQQVVRGDSAAYFCASSPGGENQPQHFGDGTRLSIL.

This clonotype was detected many times. The chain is built from TRBV7-2 and TRBJ1-1; D is possibly TRBD1 (5 bases). Germline assignment: CDR1 SGHTA and CDR2 FQGNSA. Trimming removed 5 bases from V and 6 bases from J, with 16 bases in between. The CDR3 sequence is 14 residues long. CDR3 sequence: CASSPRGGAAEAFF. CDR3 coding DNA: TGTGCCAGCAGCCCTCGGGGTGGGGCTGCTGAAGCTTTCTTT.

V gene TRBV7-9 combines with J gene TRBJ2-3; D is uncertain. In germline, CDR1 is SEHNR, CDR2 FQNEAQ (reference sequence). This CDR3 is built from 15 residues. Trimming removed 6 bases at V and 1 base at J, with 14 bases between. CDR3 in DNA: TGTGCCAGCAGGCCCCGGGTGCTCCGCACAGATACGCAGTATTTT. This gives the protein CASRPRVLRTDTQYF.

Comments on this clonotype: This may come from a read error, since a much larger clone is one base off. The chain is built from TRBV7-2 and TRBJ1-2; D remains ambiguous. Deletions cut 1 base from V and 7 bases from J, with 13 bases between. CDR1 SGHTA and CDR2 FQGNSA come from the germline V gene. This CDR3 has 14 residues. The DNA of the CDR3 is TGTGCCAGCAGCTTAGGAGTACCGGCGGGTGGCTACACCTTC. It encodes CASSLGVPAGGYTF.

The CDR3 loop is CASGLARQAKAFF. CDR3 nucleotides: TGTGCTAGTGGTTTGGCCCGACAGGCCAAAGCTTTCTTT. The rearrangement uses TRBV12-5 and TRBJ1-1; TRBD1 might be the D (6 bases). The germline CDR1 and CDR2 sequences are LGHNT and FRNRAP. V lost 1 base to trimming and J lost 9 bases, with 12 bases between them. The CDR3 has 13 residues.

The chain links TRBV10-3 to TRBJ2-1; 11 positions agree with TRBD2. V dropped 5 bases and J dropped 5; count of bases not matched to a gene: 8. The CDR3 loop spans 16 amino acids. Per the germline V gene, CDR1 is ENHRY and CDR2 is SYGVKD. The chain's CDR3 is CAISPAGTSGNNEQFF. In DNA form, the CDR3 reads TGTGCCATCAGTCCGGCCGGGACTAGCGGAAACAATGAGCAGTTCTTC.